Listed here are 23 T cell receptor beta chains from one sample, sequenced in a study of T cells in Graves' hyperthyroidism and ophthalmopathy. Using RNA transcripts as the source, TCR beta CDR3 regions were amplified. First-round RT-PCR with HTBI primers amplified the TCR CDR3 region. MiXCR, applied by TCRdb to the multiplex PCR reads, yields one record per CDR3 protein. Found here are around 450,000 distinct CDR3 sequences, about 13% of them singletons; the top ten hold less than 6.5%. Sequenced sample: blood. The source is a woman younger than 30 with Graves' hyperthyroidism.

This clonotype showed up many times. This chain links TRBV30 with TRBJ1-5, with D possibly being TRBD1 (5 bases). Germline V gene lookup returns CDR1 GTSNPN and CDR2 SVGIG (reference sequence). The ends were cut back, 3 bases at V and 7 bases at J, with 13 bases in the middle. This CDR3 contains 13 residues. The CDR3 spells CAWSRDSGQPQHF. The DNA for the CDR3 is TGTGCCTGGAGCCGGGACTCGGGGCAGCCCCAGCATTTT.

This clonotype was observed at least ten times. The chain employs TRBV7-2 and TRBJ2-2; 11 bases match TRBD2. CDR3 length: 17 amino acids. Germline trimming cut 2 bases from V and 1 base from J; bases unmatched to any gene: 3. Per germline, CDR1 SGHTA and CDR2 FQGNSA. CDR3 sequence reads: CASSLPSGRQNTGELFF. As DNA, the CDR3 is TGTGCCAGCAGCTTACCTAGCGGGAGGCAGAACACCGGGGAGCTGTTTTTT.

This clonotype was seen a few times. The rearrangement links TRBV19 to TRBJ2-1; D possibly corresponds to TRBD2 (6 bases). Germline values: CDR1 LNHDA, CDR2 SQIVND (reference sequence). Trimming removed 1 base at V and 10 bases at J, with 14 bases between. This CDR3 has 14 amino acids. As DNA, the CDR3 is TGTGCCAGTAGTATAGCGGAGGGAGCAACCGAGCAGTTCTTC. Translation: CASSIAEGATEQFF.

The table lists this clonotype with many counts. The CDR3 spells CASSQDPAGGSDKNIQYF. The CDR3 DNA reads as TGTGCCAGCAGCCAAGATCCGGCGGGAGGTTCGGACAAAAACATTCAGTACTTC. The chain carries TRBV3-1 and TRBJ2-4; 8 positions agree with TRBD2. Germline CDR1 and CDR2: LGHDT and YNNKEL (reference sequence). After removal of 0 bases from V and 3 bases from J, the junction contained 10 bases not matched to a gene. CDR3 length: 18 residues.

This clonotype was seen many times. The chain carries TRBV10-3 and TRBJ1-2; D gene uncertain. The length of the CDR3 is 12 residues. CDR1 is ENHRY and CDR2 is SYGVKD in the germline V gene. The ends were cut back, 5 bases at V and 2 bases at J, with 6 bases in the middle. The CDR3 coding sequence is TGTGCCATCAGTCCTCGGAACTATGGCTACACCTTC. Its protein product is CAISPRNYGYTF.

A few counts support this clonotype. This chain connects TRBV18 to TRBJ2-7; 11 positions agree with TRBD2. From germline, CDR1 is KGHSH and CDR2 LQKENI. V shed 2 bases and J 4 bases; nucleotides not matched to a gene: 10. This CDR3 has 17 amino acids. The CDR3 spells CASSPRRDSGRGYEQYF. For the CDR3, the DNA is TGTGCCAGCTCACCAAGGAGAGATAGCGGGAGGGGGTACGAGCAGTACTTC.

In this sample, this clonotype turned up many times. The CDR3 loop is CAWPGLAGGTDTQYF. In nucleotides, the CDR3 is TGTGCCTGGCCGGGACTAGCGGGAGGGACAGATACGCAGTATTTT. The V gene is TRBV30, the J gene TRBJ2-3, with 16 bases fitting TRBD2. Germline V lookup: CDR1 GTSNPN, CDR2 SVGIG (reference sequence). Trimming cost V 5 bases and J 3 bases; bases outside gene matches: 2. The CDR3 loop spans 15 amino acids.

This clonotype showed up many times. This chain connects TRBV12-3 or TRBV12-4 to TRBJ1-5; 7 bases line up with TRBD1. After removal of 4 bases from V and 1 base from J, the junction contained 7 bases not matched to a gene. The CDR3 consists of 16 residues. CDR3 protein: CASSSRDRASNQPQHF. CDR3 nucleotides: TGTGCCAGCAGTTCGCGAGACAGGGCGAGCAATCAGCCCCAGCATTTT.

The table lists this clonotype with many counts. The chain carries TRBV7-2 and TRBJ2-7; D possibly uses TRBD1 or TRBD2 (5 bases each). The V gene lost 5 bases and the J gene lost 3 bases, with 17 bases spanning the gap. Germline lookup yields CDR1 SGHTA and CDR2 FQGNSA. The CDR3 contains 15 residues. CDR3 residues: CASSVVPGTYYEQYF. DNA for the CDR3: TGTGCCAGCAGCGTCGTACCGGGGACGTACTACGAGCAGTACTTC.

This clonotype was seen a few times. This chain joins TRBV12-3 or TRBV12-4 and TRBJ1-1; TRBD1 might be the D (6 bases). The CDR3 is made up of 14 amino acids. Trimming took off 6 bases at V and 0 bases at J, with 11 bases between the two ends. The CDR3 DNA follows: TGTGCCAGCAGACAGGGACCGATGAACACTGAAGCTTTCTTT. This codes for CASRQGPMNTEAFF.

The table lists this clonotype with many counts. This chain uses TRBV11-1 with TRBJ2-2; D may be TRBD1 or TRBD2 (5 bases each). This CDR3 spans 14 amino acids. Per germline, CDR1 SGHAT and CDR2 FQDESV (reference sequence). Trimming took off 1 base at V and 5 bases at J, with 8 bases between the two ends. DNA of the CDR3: TGTGCCAGCAGCTTAGACGGGACGACCGGGGAGCTGTTTTTT. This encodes CASSLDGTTGELFF.

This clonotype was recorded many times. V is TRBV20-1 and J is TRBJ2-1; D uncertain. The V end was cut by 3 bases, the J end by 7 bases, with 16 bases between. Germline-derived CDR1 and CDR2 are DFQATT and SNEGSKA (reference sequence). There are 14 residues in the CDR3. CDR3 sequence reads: CSASEGMIGNEQFF. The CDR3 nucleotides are TGCAGTGCTAGTGAAGGAATGATCGGGAATGAGCAGTTCTTC.

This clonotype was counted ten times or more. Written as DNA, the CDR3 is TGTGCCACCAGCAGAGATCGCGGGTCCCTCAAGGCTTTCTTT. This sequence encodes CATSRDRGSLKAFF. The chain combines TRBV15 with TRBJ1-1, with D unclear. Trimming shortened V by 0 bases and J by 11 bases, and 16 bases separated the two germline ends. Germline V gene lookup returns CDR1 LNHNV and CDR2 YYDKDF (reference sequence). The CDR3 extends over 14 amino acids.

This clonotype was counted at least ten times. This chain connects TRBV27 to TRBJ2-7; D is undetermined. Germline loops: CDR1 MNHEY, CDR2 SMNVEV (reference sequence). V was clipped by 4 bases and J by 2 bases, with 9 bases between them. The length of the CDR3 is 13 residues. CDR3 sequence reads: CASSYGPTYEQYF. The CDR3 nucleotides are TGTGCCAGCAGTTATGGGCCGACCTACGAGCAGTACTTC.

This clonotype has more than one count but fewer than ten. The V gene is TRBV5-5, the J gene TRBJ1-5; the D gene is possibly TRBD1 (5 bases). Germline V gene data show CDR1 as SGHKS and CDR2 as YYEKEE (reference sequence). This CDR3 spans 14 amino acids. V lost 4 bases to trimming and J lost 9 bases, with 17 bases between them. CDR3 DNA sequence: TGTGCCAGCAGCGAGACGGGGGTTCAGGGGCCCCAGCATTTT. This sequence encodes CASSETGVQGPQHF. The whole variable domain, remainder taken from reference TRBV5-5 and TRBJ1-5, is DAGVTQSPTHLIKTRGQQVTLRCSPISGHKSVSWYQQVLGQGPQFIFQYYEKEERGRGNFPDRFSARQFPNYSSELNVNALLLGDSALYLCASSETGVQGPQHFGDGTRLSIL.

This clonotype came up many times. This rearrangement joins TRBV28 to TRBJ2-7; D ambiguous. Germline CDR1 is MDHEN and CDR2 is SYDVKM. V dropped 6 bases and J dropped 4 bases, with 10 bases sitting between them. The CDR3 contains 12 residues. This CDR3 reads CASRVKGYEQYF. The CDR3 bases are TGTGCCAGCAGGGTCAAAGGGTACGAGCAGTACTTC. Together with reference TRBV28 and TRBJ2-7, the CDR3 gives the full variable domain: DVKVTQSSRYLVKRTGEKVFLECVQDMDHENMFWYRQDPGLGLRLIYFSYDVKMKEKGDIPEGYSVSREKKERFSLILESASTNQTSMYLCASRVKGYEQYFGPGTRLTVT.

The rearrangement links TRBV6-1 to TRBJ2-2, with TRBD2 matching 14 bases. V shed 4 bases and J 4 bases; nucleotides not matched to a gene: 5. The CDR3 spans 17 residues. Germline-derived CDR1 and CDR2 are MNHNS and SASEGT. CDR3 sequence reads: CASSGLAGGLGTGELFF. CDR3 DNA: TGTGCCAGCAGTGGACTAGCGGGAGGGCTAGGCACCGGGGAGCTGTTTTTT.

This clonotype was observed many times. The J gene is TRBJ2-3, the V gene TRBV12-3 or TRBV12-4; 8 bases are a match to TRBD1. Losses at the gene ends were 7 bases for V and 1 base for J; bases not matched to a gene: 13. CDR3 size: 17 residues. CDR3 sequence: CASKAYLQGDRTDTQYF. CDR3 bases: TGTGCCAGCAAGGCGTATTTACAGGGGGACCGCACAGATACGCAGTATTTT.

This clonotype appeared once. The CDR3 spells CAAGTYNSPLHF. Here the CDR3 DNA reads TGTGCCGCAGGAACCTATAATTCACCCCTCCACTTT. The J gene is TRBJ1-6, the V gene TRBV19; D gene ambiguous. Per the germline V gene, CDR1 is LNHDA and CDR2 is SQIVND (reference sequence). The CDR3 extends over 12 amino acids. The V and J ends lost 11 bases and 2 bases respectively, with 7 bases between them.

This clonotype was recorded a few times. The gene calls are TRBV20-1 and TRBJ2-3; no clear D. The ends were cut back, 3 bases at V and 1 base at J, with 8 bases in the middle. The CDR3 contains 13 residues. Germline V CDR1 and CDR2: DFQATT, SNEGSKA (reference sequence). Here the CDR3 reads CSASSTGTDTQYF. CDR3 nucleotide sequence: TGCAGTGCTAGTTCTACCGGCACAGATACGCAGTATTTT.

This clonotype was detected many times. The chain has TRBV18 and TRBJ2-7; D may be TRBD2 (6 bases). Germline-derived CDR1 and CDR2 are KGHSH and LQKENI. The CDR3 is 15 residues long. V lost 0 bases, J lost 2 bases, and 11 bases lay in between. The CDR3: CASSPPGGSTYEQYF. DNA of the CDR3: TGTGCCAGCTCACCACCGGGGGGATCAACCTACGAGCAGTACTTC.

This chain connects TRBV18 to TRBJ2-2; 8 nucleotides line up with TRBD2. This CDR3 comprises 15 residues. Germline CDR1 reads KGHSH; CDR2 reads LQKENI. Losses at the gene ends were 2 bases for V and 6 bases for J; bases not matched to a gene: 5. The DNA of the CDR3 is TGTGCCAGCTCACCAAGCGGGAGAGGGGCCGGGGAGCTGTTTTTT. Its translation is CASSPSGRGAGELFF.

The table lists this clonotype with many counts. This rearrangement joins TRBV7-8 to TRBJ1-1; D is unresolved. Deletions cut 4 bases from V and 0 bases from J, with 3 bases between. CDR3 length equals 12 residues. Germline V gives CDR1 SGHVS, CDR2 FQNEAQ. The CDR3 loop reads CASSSMNTEAFF. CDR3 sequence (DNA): TGTGCCAGCAGCTCCATGAACACTGAAGCTTTCTTT.